This T cell receptor beta chain was captured in a study of human T cells and chemical hapten exposure (dated by TCRdb to 2020 to 2022). Regarding the study in general: For sensitization, 2% DPC in acetone was applied to an approximately 2 cm by approximately 2 cm area of upper inner arm skin. Throughout the roughly 23-week study period, patients were also given weekly therapeutic DPC doses on the scalp. Patch testing was performed on the upper back with Finn chambers containing 0.01% DPC, and the patch tests were scored after 6 days according to International Contact Dermatitis Research Group standards. The patient cohort, mostly female, included alopecia areata with under or over 50% scalp involvement, alopecia totalis and alopecia universalis. Libraries were pooled for sequencing, and variation in per-sample TCR yields was attributed mainly to small differences in library volumes within the pool. In alopecia patients, the study followed how the peripheral blood TCR repertoire changed in vivo over primary and secondary sensitization to diphenylcyclopropenone (DPC), a hapten. Patient blood was sampled pre-sensitization (week 0) and at 2, 6 and about 24 weeks after DPC sensitization. About 30 alopecia patients provided blood for TCR sequencing at one to four time points (pre-sensitization, 2, 6 and 24 weeks). Study-wide conclusions, independent of this receptor: Alopecia, a presumed autoimmune disease, was present in all patients, so the immune response of the patients might differ from that of healthy individuals. Expanded TCRs formed significantly more large CDR3 similarity clusters than pre-sensitization or healthy control sets, consistent with antigen-driven responses. Patch test score correlated positively with the number of PT1 expanded TCRs, reaching significance at thresholds 8, 16 and 32 but not at 4. Repeated subsampling changed both the strength of the expansion versus patch-test correlation and the threshold at which the correlation became significant. The number of TCRs above 1 in 1000 frequency did not change with DPC sensitization; there was no evidence of global repertoire structure alterations.

The receptor library was made with RACE. The listed sequencing device is NextSeq 500. During library preparation, unique molecular identifiers were attached to individual cDNA molecules so that TCRs could be counted in a quantitative, reproducible way. Each blood RNA sample was used to sequence both TCR alpha and TCR beta chains. Under the source paper's analysis protocol: The median number of TCRs per sample was around 96,000, ranging from about 20,000 to 690,600. The Decombinator software suite was used to annotate the V, J and CDR3 of the TCR reads. Every sample was subsampled to the same number of TCRs (28,000) for the PS versus PT1 abundance plots. TCRs were defined as expanded if absent before sensitization and observed at least eight times at the 2-week time point. TCRdb passed the public sequencing reads through fastp at Q25 and MiXCR, retaining productive beta sequences. Under each unique CDR3 protein, matching rows form one entry showing the most common genes and DNA. It is TCRdb's table, rather than the study itself, that gives the V and J calls and clone size. The sample table lists around 120,000 distinct CDR3 sequences, approximately 15% of them with a count of one. Around 2.8% of the sample is taken by the ten largest.

In the germline V gene (reference sequence), CDR1 corresponds to DFQATT and CDR2 to SNEGSKA. From its first to its last residue, the CDR3 has 9 amino acids. This clonotype was counted at least ten times. Its antigen has not been determined. The CDR3 end shows no conserved phenylalanine or tryptophan, and so a read error is likely. Because the CDR3's place on the DNA is in doubt, the DNA is left out and the CDR3 is given as listed by TCRdb. In light of the paper, this sample's time point label describes: pre-sensitization, week 0. Reading the label with the study, this specimen's treatment or condition is: therapeutic diphenylcyclopropenone sensitization with weekly scalp DPC. At every patch-test visit, the blood draw took place before the patch test was put on. Patients were eligible if aged 18 to 70, diagnosed with alopecia and judged suitable for DPC therapy, and pregnant patients were excluded. Total RNA was extracted from unfractionated whole blood collected in Tempus Blood RNA tubes.

Sequencing used whole blood, obtained in connection with sensitization to the hapten diphenylcyclopropenone (DPC). The TCR was taken from a woman aged 18-29 years with alopecia areata. Some clones in this sample may be carry-over from other donors' samples. Recombination joined TRBV20-1 with TRBJ1-1; the table names TRBD1, a call not compared with the DNA. The CDR3 loop reads CSARGDTSI.